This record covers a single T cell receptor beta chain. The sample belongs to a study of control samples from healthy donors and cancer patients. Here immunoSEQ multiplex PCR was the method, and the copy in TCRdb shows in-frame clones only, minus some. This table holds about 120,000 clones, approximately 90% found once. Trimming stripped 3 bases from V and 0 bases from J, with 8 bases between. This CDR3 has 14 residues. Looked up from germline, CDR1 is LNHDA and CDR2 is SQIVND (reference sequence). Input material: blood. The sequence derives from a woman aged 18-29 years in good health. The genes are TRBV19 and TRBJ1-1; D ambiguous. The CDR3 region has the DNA TGTGCCAGTAGTATTAGTGCAGTGAACACTGAAGCTTTCTTT. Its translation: CASSISAVNTEAFF.